These T cell receptor beta chains were read from a single sample in a study of T cell responses to AZD1222 COVID-19 vaccine. The repertoire was sequenced with immunoSEQ multiplex PCR; TCRdb's copy has only in-frame clones and lacks some. The sample lists about 110,000 clones; more than 70% were seen once. The source was peripheral blood, collected on day 0 of AZD1222 vaccination. The receptors were sampled from an adult in good health. Each CDR3 is given with its conserved first and last residue. The D gene is left open where the match is weak. Clone size is given for some rows only: seen once, a few or many times, or a class if the clone is expanded.

j_call d_call clone_size v_call cdr3_length cdr3_aa cdr3_nt
TRBJ2-2 NA NA TRBV5-6 14 CASSFGLASGELFF TGTGCCAGCAGCTTCGGGTTGGCTTCCGGGGAGCTGTTTTTT
TRBJ1-6 TRBD1 NA TRBV3-1/TRBV3-2 16 CASSQDQDRENSPLHF TGTGCCAGCAGCCAAGATCAGGACAGGGAAAATTCACCCCTCCACTTT
TRBJ1-1 NA NA TRBV6-5 13 CASSSPKNTEAFF TGTGCCAGCAGTTCCCCCAAGAACACTGAAGCTTTCTTT
TRBJ1-2 TRBD1 NA TRBV5-1 14 CASSLEGQNYGYTF TGCGCCAGCAGCTTGGAGGGACAGAACTATGGCTACACCTTC
TRBJ2-6 NA once TRBV5-4 13 CASSLEGRGVLTF TGTGCCAGCAGCTTGGAGGGGCGCGGCGTCCTGACTTTC
TRBJ1-2 NA few TRBV28 14 CASTTGGSNYGYTF TGTGCCAGCACCACGGGGGGCTCTAACTATGGCTACACCTTC
TRBJ2-7 NA NA TRBV2 15 CASSYTGKGSYEQYF TGTGCCAGCAGTTACACAGGGAAAGGATCCTACGAGCAGTACTTC
TRBJ2-3 NA once TRBV9 14 CASSVWDSTDTQYF TGTGCCAGCAGCGTGTGGGACAGCACAGATACGCAGTATTTT
TRBJ1-1 NA NA TRBV11-3 13 CASSLGFGAEAFF TGTGCCAGCAGCCTTGGGTTCGGGGCTGAAGCTTTCTTT
TRBJ2-5 TRBD1 NA TRBV7-3 16 CASSPSGQGIGSAQYF TGTGCCAGCAGCCCTTCCGGACAGGGTATCGGGTCTGCCCAGTACTTC
TRBJ2-3 NA NA TRBV18 13 CASSPRDTDTQYF TGTGCCAGCTCACCACGGGACACAGATACGCAGTATTTT